These 13 T cell receptor beta chains were all obtained from the same sample, sequenced in a study of blood T cell repertoires in COVID-19. Produced via immunoSEQ multiplex PCR; TCRdb's table is partial and in-frame only. The sample records 150,000 or so clones, roughly four fifths being singletons. The sample was peripheral blood. These receptors all come from a human donor with acute or convalescent COVID-19. The donor label of this sample is uncertain.

J is TRBJ2-1 and V is TRBV12-3 or TRBV12-4; TRBD2 is a possible D gene (5 bases). Trimming removed 3 bases from V and 10 bases from J, with 7 bases in between. The CDR3 runs to 11 residues. CDR3 nucleotides: TGTGCCAGCAGTTTCCCGGGGGAGCAGTTCTTC. Translation: CASSFPGEQFF.

The rearrangement joins TRBV6-1 to TRBJ2-5; the match to TRBD2 covers 13 bases. The ends lost 2 bases at V and 4 bases at J; junction bases unmatched: 19. The germline V gene has CDR1 MNHNS and CDR2 SASEGT. This CDR3 region has 21 residues. The CDR3 nucleotides read TGTGCCAGCAGTGAAAGAAGTCCTAACTTCGGACTAGCGGGGGTTAGAGAGACCCAGTACTTC. Encoded protein: CASSERSPNFGLAGVRETQYF.

V gene TRBV5-1 combines with J gene TRBJ2-6; 9 bases map to TRBD1. J lost 0 bases, V lost 4 bases, and 11 bases had no gene match. CDR1 and CDR2 from the germline V gene are SGHRS and YFSETQ. There are 19 residues in the CDR3. As DNA, the CDR3 is TGCGCCAGCAGCCAGTCCACAGGGGGCAGAGGCTCTGGGGCCAACGTCCTGACTTTC. Translated, it gives CASSQSTGGRGSGANVLTF.

For this clone: This sample includes further DNA sequences coding for the same CDR3. V is TRBV7-2 and J is TRBJ1-5; perhaps TRBD1 as D (5 bases). The CDR3 covers 13 residues. V was trimmed by 4 bases and J by 4 bases, leaving 8 bases between them. Germline values: CDR1 SGHTA, CDR2 FQGNSA. CDR3 in DNA: TGTGCCAGCAGCTCGCAGGGTAATCAGCCCCAGCATTTT. Translating it yields CASSSQGNQPQHF.

The chain carries TRBV4-2 and TRBJ1-5; 9 nucleotides match TRBD1. CDR3 size: 18 residues. V lost 1 base, J lost 0 bases, and 7 bases stayed unmatched. CDR1 and CDR2 from the germline V gene are LGHNA and YNFKEQ. In DNA, the CDR3 is TGTGCCAGCAGCCAAGGAAGGACAGGGGTAATTAGCAATCAGCCCCAGCATTTT. As protein: CASSQGRTGVISNQPQHF.

This clone was recorded once. J is TRBJ1-5 and V is TRBV19, with 7 bases aligning to TRBD1. The length of the CDR3 is 15 residues. V was pared by 1 base and J by 2 bases, with 2 bases of the junction left unmatched. The germline V gene encodes CDR1 LNHDA and CDR2 SQIVND (reference sequence). The CDR3 nucleotides are TGTGCCAGTAGTATAGGAGGGACAGGCAATCAGCCCCAGCATTTT. This translates into CASSIGGTGNQPQHF.

The chain recombines TRBV11-2 with TRBJ2-4; perhaps TRBD2 as D (6 bases). The V gene lost 5 bases and the J gene lost 2 bases, with 16 bases spanning the gap. Germline V gene sequence: CDR1 SGHAT, CDR2 FQNNGV. The CDR3 runs to 16 residues. DNA for the CDR3: TGTGCCAGCAGCGATGATTTTCGGGGGTCCAAAAACATTCAGTACTTC. Its translation: CASSDDFRGSKNIQYF.

In DNA form, the CDR3 reads TGTGCCAGCAGCGAGCTAGGGGGACCCTACAATGAGCAGTTCTTC. It encodes CASSELGGPYNEQFF. This chain uses TRBV7-2 with TRBJ2-1; TRBD1 is a possible D gene (6 bases). This CDR3 is built from 15 residues. The germline CDR1 and CDR2 sequences are SGHTA and FQGNSA. Trimming took off 5 bases at V and 2 bases at J, with 13 bases between the two ends. Complete variable domain (other parts from reference TRBV7-2 and TRBJ2-1): GAGVSQSPSNKVTEKGKDVELRCDPISGHTALYWYRQSLGQGLEFLIYFQGNSAPDKSGLPSDRFSAERTGGSVSTLTIQRTQQEDSAVYLCASSELGGPYNEQFFGPGTRLTVL.

In this sample, this clone turned up once. This sequence joins TRBV3-1 (or the pseudogene TRBV3-2) and TRBJ1-2; 8 bases map to TRBD1. The trim removed 1 base at V and 5 bases at J, leaving 6 bases unmatched. Germline V gives CDR1 LGHDT, CDR2 YNNKEL (reference sequence). The CDR3 sequence is 15 residues long. In nucleotides, the CDR3 is TGTGCCAGCAGCCAAGTCACAGGGGGGGTGTATGGCTACACCTTC. Translation: CASSQVTGGVYGYTF.

The chain's CDR3 is CASRGQSRNGNQPQHF. CDR3 coding DNA: TGTGCCAGCCGGGGACAGTCCAGAAACGGCAATCAGCCCCAGCATTTT. The V gene is TRBV2, the J gene TRBJ1-5; 7 nucleotides agree with TRBD1. The CDR3 loop spans 16 amino acids. V lost 8 bases and J lost 2; bases outside the gene matches: 12. CDR1 is SNHLY, CDR2 FYNNEI, per germline.

Here the CDR3 reads CASSIQGVKTEAFF. DNA of the CDR3: TGTGCCAGCAGTATACAGGGAGTTAAAACTGAAGCTTTCTTT. The rearrangement uses TRBV7-2 and TRBJ1-1; the D gene is possibly TRBD1 (6 bases). The V end lost 6 bases, the J end lost 5 bases, and 16 bases lay between the germline ends. The CDR3 sequence is 14 residues long. CDR1 SGHTA and CDR2 FQGNSA come from the germline V gene.

V gene TRBV29-1 combines with J gene TRBJ2-1, with D perhaps matching TRBD2 (5 bases). The V end lost 3 bases, the J end lost 7 bases, and 10 bases lay between the germline ends. The CDR3 runs 12 residues. Germline V gives CDR1 SQVTM, CDR2 ANQGSEA. The CDR3 reads CSVERVRNEQFF. CDR3 nucleotides: TGCAGCGTTGAGAGGGTCCGGAATGAGCAGTTCTTC.

The J gene is TRBJ1-6, the V gene TRBV2; 7 bases align to TRBD1. Germline trimming cut 6 bases from V and 11 bases from J; bases unmatched to any gene: 7. Germline V gene lookup returns CDR1 SNHLY and CDR2 FYNNEI. The CDR3 totals 13 residues. DNA of the CDR3: TGTGCCAGCAGACTAAGACAGGGTGCACCCCTCCACTTT. Translated: CASRLRQGAPLHF.